These 17 T cell receptor beta chains share one sample of origin, sequenced in a study of T cell clonality in common variable immunodeficiency. Study-wide results and limits: In common variable immunodeficiency, TCR beta chains reportedly carried fewer deletions and N-nucleotide insertions.

Their target antigens are unknown. Data came from immunoSEQ multiplex PCR; TCRdb stores just in-frame clones and leaves some out. This record lists around 30,000 clones, none seen once only, and the top ten clones contain approximately 3%. The sequenced sample consisted of peripheral blood mononuclear cells. These receptors were collected from a human donor with common variable immunodeficiency.

A few counts support this clone. The sequence runs out 3 residues before the end of the CDR3; the remainder is reconstructed from the germline J gene. The rearrangement uses TRBV19 and TRBJ1-2; a weak D match, TRBD1 (6 bases). Germline loops: CDR1 LNHDA, CDR2 SQIVND (reference sequence). Trimming stripped 8 bases from V and 2 bases from J, with 18 bases between. This CDR3 is 15 amino acids long. The CDR3 spells CASSNRGGENYGYTF. CDR3 DNA, as far as it was read: TGTGCCAGTTCAAACCGAGGGGGGGAAAACTATGGC.

Concerning this clone: Read sequence stops 3 residues before the CDR3 end, and the germline J gene provides the missing end. This chain uses TRBV18 with TRBJ1-2; D is perhaps TRBD1 (5 bases). CDR1 and CDR2 (germline): KGHSH, LQKENI. CDR3 length equals 20 residues. V lost 0 bases and J lost 2, with 25 bases in between. The CDR3 bases that were read are TGTGCCAGCTCACCACCGCCCCCGGCCTGGGGGGGAGGAGGGAACTATGGC. It codes for CASSPPPPAWGGGGNYG. The CDR3 as a whole reads CASSPPPPAWGGGGNYGYTF.

As regards this clone: The read falls 3 residues short of the CDR3 end, and the missing part is taken from the germline J gene. The rearrangement uses TRBV30 and TRBJ2-7, with D possibly being TRBD1 (5 bases). Germline V gene data show CDR1 as GTSNPN and CDR2 as SVGIG (reference sequence). CDR3 length: 14 amino acids. V lost 2 bases, J lost 6 bases, and 17 bases lay in between. The CDR3 region is CAWSIVWGATEQYF. The DNA read from the CDR3 is TGTGCCTGGAGTATTGTATGGGGCGCCACCGAG.

At least ten counts were recorded for this clone. The read stops 3 residues short of the end of the CDR3; the missing end is completed from the germline J gene. This sample also contains other DNA sequences that code for the same CDR3. V and J are TRBV5-1 and TRBJ2-5; 8 bases line up with TRBD2. CDR3 length: 13 amino acids. Germline V gene data show CDR1 as SGHRS and CDR2 as YFSETQ. Losses at the gene ends were 3 bases for V and 4 bases for J; bases not matched to a gene: 2. CDR3 bases read: TGCGCCAGCAGCTCCGGACTAGCAGAGACC. It specifies CASSSGLAET. The whole CDR3 protein reads CASSSGLAETQYF.

This clone was seen a few times. The read falls 3 residues short of the CDR3 end, and the missing part is taken from the germline J gene. V is TRBV5-1 and J is TRBJ2-7; 8 nucleotides line up with TRBD2. The CDR3 is 14 residues long. V lost 4 bases and J lost 2; bases outside the gene matches: 5. Germline V lookup: CDR1 SGHRS, CDR2 YFSETQ. The sequenced CDR3 bases are TGCGCCAGCAGCCCCGGGGGGGCCCCCTACGAG. Protein product: CASSPGGAPYE. The whole CDR3 reads CASSPGGAPYEQYF.

This clone was seen only a few times. The read comes to an end 3 residues before the CDR3 does, leaving the germline J gene to fill in the end. The chain employs TRBV6-8 and TRBJ2-1, with 7 bases matching TRBD2. The germline V gene has CDR1 MNHGY and CDR2 SAAAGT. CDR3 length: 18 residues. Germline trimming cut 2 bases from V and 8 bases from J; bases unmatched to any gene: 18. Partial CDR3 DNA: TGTGCCAGCAGTTACAGCCCGACGATCCGGCGGGGGAATGATGAG. Amino acids: CASSYSPTIRRGNDE. The entire CDR3 protein is CASSYSPTIRRGNDEQFF.

This clone was recorded at least ten times. With the read ending 3 residues before the CDR3 end, the germline J gene is used to fill in that end. V gene TRBV19 combines with J gene TRBJ1-5, with D possibly being TRBD1 (5 bases). V dropped 0 bases and J dropped 1 base, with 10 bases sitting between them. Germline loops: CDR1 LNHDA, CDR2 SQIVND (reference sequence). The CDR3 is 16 residues long. The sequenced part of the CDR3 DNA is TGTGCCAGTAGTATAGATTCTAGGGGCAGCAATCAGCCC. This sequence encodes CASSIDSRGSNQP. From start to end, the CDR3 is CASSIDSRGSNQPQHF.

Judged by abundance, this clone is medium-sized (0.01 to 0.1%). The read ends 3 residues early relative to the CDR3; the germline J gene fills the gap. The chain recombines TRBV4-2 with TRBJ2-5; 7 nucleotides match TRBD1. Germline loops: CDR1 LGHNA, CDR2 YNFKEQ. Losses at the gene ends were 0 bases for V and 5 bases for J; bases not matched to a gene: 9. The CDR3 length is 16 residues. CDR3 loop: CASSQEYRGLGETQYF. The CDR3 DNA, read in part, is TGTGCCAGCAGCCAAGAATACAGGGGTCTTGGGGAGACC.

Comments on this clone: The CDR3 end is not reached by the read, which stops 3 residues before it; the germline J gene fills it in. The gene calls are TRBV7-9 and TRBJ2-7; D might be TRBD1 (6 bases). The CDR3 sequence is 14 residues long. V lost 3 bases and J 0 bases, leaving 9 bases between the germline ends. Germline V gives CDR1 SEHNR, CDR2 FQNEAQ (reference sequence). CDR3 DNA, as far as it was read: TGTGCCAGCAGCTTGGGGGCCGTCTCCTACGAG. Protein product: CASSLGAVSYE. The full CDR3 is CASSLGAVSYEQYF. The entire variable domain, with the rest obtained from reference TRBV7-9 and TRBJ2-7, is as follows: DTGVSQNPRHKITKRGQNVTFRCDPISEHNRLYWYRQTLGQGPEFLTYFQNEAQLEKSRLLSDRFSAERPKGSFSTLEIQRTEQGDSAMYLCASSLGAVSYEQYFGPGTRLTVT.

This clone was picked up a small number of times. The read is 3 residues too short to cover the CDR3 end, so that end is filled in from the germline J gene. The chain has TRBV19 and TRBJ2-3; D call uncertain. CDR3 length: 13 amino acids. CDR1 and CDR2 (germline): LNHDA, SQIVND (reference sequence). V lost 5 bases and J lost 0, with 6 bases in between. The sequenced part of the CDR3 DNA is TGTGCCAGTAGTGACTCTAGCACAGATACG. Translating it yields CASSDSSTDT. The full CDR3 reads CASSDSSTDTQYF.

This clone came up a few times. The read comes to an end 3 residues before the CDR3 does, leaving the germline J gene to fill in the end. J is TRBJ2-3 and V is TRBV19; 8 positions match TRBD2. The CDR3 extends over 16 amino acids. Losses at the gene ends were 3 bases for V and 0 bases for J; bases not matched to a gene: 5. Germline V gives CDR1 LNHDA, CDR2 SQIVND (reference sequence). The CDR3 is CASSMAGGLSTDTQYF. The CDR3 DNA, read in part, is TGTGCCAGTAGTATGGCGGGGGGTCTTAGCACAGATACG.

On this clone itself: The read ends 3 residues early relative to the CDR3; the germline J gene fills the gap. The chain carries TRBV7-3 and TRBJ2-3, with 11 nucleotides matching TRBD2. Germline V gene data show CDR1 as SGHTA and CDR2 as FQGTGA. The CDR3 consists of 17 residues. J gave up 4 bases and V 0 bases, and 6 bases lay outside the gene matches. The CDR3 spells CASSLTLGLAESDTQYF. CDR3 bases read: TGTGCCAGCAGCTTAACGTTGGGACTAGCGGAGTCAGATACG.

Concerning this clone itself: The read terminates 3 residues before the CDR3 end, so the remaining end is supplied by the germline J gene. The chain recombines TRBV19 with TRBJ2-1, with D hard to call. CDR1 LNHDA and CDR2 SQIVND come from the germline V gene (reference sequence). CDR3 length: 13 amino acids. The V gene lost 5 bases and the J gene lost 7 bases, with 12 bases spanning the gap. This CDR3 is CASSPQVRNEQFF. The sequenced CDR3 bases are TGTGCCAGTAGTCCCCAGGTTCGGAATGAG.

This clone was recorded a few times. The read terminates 3 residues before the CDR3 end, so the remaining end is supplied by the germline J gene. The V gene is TRBV30, the J gene TRBJ2-7; 8 bases are shared with TRBD1. Trimming removed 0 bases from V and 0 bases from J; junction bases left unmatched: 7. Germline CDR1 GTSNPN, CDR2 SVGIG (reference sequence). The CDR3 consists of 16 residues. The sequenced CDR3 bases are TGTGCCTGGAGTGTACAAGGACAGGGATTCTCCTACGAG. Protein sequence: CAWSVQGQGFSYE. In full, the CDR3 is CAWSVQGQGFSYEQYF.

This clone has a count of ten or more. Sequencing ends 3 residues short of the CDR3 end; the germline J gene provides the rest. The V call is TRBV5-1, the J call TRBJ2-2; TRBD1 aligns across 8 bases. J gave up 6 bases and V 3 bases, and 4 bases lay outside the gene matches. Germline CDR1 SGHRS, CDR2 YFSETQ. The CDR3 consists of 14 residues. Partial CDR3 DNA: TGCGCCAGCAGCTCGACAGGGGCCTCCGGGGAG. Translation gives CASSSTGASGE. The CDR3 as a whole reads CASSSTGASGELFF. Combining the CDR3 with reference TRBV5-1 and TRBJ2-2 gives the whole variable domain KAGVTQTPRYLIKTRGQQVTLSCSPISGHRSVSWYQQTPGQGLQFLFEYFSETQRNKGNFPGRFSGRQFSNSRSEMNVSTLELGDSALYLCASSSTGASGELFFGEGSRLTVL.

This clone was detected only a few times. The read terminates 3 residues ahead of where the CDR3 ends, so the germline J gene completes it. The gene calls are TRBV19 and TRBJ1-6, with D uncertain. The CDR3 spans 14 residues. Germline CDR1 is LNHDA and CDR2 is SQIVND (reference sequence). Trimming took off 6 bases at V and 8 bases at J, with 14 bases between the two ends. The covered CDR3 bases are TGTGCCAGTAGGAGGGTCGGTATGGATTCACCC. Encoded protein: CASRRVGMDSP. The entire CDR3 sequence reads CASRRVGMDSPLHF.

This clone was found a few times. The CDR3 region is CASSLQAGGTDTQYF. CDR3 bases read: TGTGCCAGCAGCTTACAAGCGGGGGGCACAGATACG. V and J are TRBV11-3 and TRBJ2-3, with 8 nucleotides matching TRBD2. The read stops 3 residues short of the end of the CDR3; the missing end is completed from the germline J gene. With V trimmed by 2 bases and J by 1 base, 2 bases remained unmatched. CDR3 length: 15 residues. Germline V CDR1 and CDR2: SGHNT, YENEEA.